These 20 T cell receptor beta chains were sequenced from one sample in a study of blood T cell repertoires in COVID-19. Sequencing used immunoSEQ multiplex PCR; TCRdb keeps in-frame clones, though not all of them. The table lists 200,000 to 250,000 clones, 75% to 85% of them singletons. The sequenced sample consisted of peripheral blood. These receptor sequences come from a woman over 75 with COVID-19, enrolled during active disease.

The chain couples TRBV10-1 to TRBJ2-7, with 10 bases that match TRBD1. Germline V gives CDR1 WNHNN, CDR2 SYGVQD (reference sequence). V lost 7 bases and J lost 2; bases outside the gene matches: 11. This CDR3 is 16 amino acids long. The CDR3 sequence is CASNDTGTGDPYEQYF. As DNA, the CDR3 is TGCGCCAGCAATGACACCGGGACAGGGGACCCCTACGAGCAGTACTTC.

This CDR3 reads CASSRDRDRGNTIYF. The CDR3 nucleotides read TGCGCCAGCAGCCGGGACCGGGACAGGGGAAACACCATATATTTT. The rearrangement uses TRBV4-3 and TRBJ1-3; 8 bases are a match to TRBD1. CDR1 is LGHNA and CDR2 is YSLEER in the germline V gene. The CDR3 covers 15 residues. After removal of 4 bases from V and 4 bases from J, the junction contained 6 bases not matched to a gene.

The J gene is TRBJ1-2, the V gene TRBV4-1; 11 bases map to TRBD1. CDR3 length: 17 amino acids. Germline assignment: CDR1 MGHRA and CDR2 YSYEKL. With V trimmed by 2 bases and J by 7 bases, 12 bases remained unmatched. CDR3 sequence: CASSQRGQGGRWGGYTF. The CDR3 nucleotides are TGCGCCAGCAGCCAACGGGGACAGGGGGGCCGGTGGGGTGGCTACACCTTC.

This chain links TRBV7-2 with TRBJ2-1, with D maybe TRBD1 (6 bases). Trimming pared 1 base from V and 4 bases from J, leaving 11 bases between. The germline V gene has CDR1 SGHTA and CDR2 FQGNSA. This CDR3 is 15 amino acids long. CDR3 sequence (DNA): TGTGCCAGCAGCTTAGTGCAGGGGCAATACAATGAGCAGTTCTTC. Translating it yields CASSLVQGQYNEQFF. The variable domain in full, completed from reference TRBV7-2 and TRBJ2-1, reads GAGVSQSPSNKVTEKGKDVELRCDPISGHTALYWYRQSLGQGLEFLIYFQGNSAPDKSGLPSDRFSAERTGGSVSTLTIQRTQQEDSAVYLCASSLVQGQYNEQFFGPGTRLTVL.

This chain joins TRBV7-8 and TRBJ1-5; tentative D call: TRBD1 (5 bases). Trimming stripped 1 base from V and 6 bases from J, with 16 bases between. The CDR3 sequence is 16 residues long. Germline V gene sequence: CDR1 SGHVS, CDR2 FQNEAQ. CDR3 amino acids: CASSLEGAIFRQPQHF. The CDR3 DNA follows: TGTGCCAGCAGCTTAGAAGGGGCGATTTTTCGTCAGCCCCAGCATTTT.

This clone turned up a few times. CDR3 nucleotides: TGTGCCACCAGCGCAGGGGGCTCGTCTGGAAAACTGTTTTTT. Amino acids: CATSAGGSSGKLFF. The V call is TRBV15, the J call TRBJ1-4; 8 bases are shared with TRBD1. After removal of 5 bases from V and 10 bases from J, the junction contained 9 bases not matched to a gene. Looked up from germline, CDR1 is LNHNV and CDR2 is YYDKDF (reference sequence). This CDR3 contains 14 residues.

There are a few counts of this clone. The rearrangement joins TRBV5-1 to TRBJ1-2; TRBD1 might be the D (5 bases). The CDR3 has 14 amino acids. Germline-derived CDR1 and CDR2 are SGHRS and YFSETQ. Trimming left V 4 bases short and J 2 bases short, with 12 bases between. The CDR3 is CASSPRQSNYGYTF. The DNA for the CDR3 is TGCGCCAGCAGCCCTAGACAGTCCAACTATGGCTACACCTTC.

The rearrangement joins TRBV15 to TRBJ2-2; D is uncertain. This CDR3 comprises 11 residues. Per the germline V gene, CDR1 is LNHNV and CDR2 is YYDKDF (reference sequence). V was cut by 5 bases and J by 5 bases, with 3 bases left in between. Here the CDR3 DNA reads TGTGCCACCAGCGCGACCGGGGAGCTGTTTTTT. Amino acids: CATSATGELFF.

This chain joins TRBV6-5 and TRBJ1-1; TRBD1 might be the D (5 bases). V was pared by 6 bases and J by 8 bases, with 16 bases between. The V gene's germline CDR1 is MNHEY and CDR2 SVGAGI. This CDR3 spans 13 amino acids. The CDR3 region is CASRPVLNREAFF. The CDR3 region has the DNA TGTGCCAGCAGACCTGTCCTGAACAGGGAAGCTTTCTTT.

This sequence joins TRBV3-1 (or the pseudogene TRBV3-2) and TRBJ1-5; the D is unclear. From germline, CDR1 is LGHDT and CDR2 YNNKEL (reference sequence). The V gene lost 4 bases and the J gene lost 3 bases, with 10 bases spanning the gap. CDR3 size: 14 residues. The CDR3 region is CASSLGGHNQPQHF. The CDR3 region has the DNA TGTGCCAGCAGCCTGGGTGGGCACAATCAGCCCCAGCATTTT.

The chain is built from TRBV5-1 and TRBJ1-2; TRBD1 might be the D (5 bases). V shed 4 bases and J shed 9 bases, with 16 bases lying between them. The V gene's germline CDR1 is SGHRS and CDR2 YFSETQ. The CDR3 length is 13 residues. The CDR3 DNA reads TGCGCCAGCAGCCTGGAGGGGAATGCGCGCTACACCTTC. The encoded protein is CASSLEGNARYTF.

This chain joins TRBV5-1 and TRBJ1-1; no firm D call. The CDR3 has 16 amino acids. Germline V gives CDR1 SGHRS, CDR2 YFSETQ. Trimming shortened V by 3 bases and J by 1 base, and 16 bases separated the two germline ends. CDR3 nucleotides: TGCGCCAGCAGCTCCTCACCGGAGATTCCGAACACTGAAGCTTTCTTT. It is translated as CASSSSPEIPNTEAFF.

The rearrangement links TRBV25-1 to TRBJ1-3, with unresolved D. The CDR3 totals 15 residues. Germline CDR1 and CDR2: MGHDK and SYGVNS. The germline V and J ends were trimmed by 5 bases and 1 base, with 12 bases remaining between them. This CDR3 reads CASSPQVISGNTIYF. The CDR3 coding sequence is TGTGCCAGCAGTCCGCAGGTTATATCTGGAAACACCATATATTTT.

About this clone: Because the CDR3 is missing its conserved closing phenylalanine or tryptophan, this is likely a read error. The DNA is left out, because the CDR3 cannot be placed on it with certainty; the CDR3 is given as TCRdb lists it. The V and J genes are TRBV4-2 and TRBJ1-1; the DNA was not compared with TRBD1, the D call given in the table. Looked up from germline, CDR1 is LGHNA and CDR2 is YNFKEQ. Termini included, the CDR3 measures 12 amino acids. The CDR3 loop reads CASSQITGGEGG.

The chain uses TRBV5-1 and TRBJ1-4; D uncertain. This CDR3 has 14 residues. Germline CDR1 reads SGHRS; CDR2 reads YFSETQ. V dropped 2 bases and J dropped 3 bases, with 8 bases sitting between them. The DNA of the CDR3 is TGCGCCAGCAGCTTTGGCGGTGCTAATGAAAAACTGTTTTTT. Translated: CASSFGGANEKLFF.

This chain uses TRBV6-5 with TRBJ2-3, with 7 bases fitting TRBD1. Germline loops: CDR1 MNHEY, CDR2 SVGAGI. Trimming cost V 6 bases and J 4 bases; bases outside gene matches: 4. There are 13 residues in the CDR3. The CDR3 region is CASRTGFPDTQYF. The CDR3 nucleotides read TGTGCCAGCAGGACAGGGTTTCCAGATACGCAGTATTTT.

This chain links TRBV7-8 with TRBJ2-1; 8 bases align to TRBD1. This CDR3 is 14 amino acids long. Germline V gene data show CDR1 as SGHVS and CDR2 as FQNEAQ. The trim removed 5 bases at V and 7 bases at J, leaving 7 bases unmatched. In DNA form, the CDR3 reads TGTGCCAGCAGCGCCAGGGACAGGTCGAATGAGCAGTTCTTC. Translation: CASSARDRSNEQFF.

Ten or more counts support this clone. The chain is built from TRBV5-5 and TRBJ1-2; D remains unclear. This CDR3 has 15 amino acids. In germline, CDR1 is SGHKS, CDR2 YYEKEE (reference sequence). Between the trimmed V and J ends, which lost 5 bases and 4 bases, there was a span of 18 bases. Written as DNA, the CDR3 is TGTGCCAGCAGTTTAACCTCTCAGGCGCCCTATGGCTACACCTTC. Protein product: CASSLTSQAPYGYTF.

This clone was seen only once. The CDR3 here is CACTRQGAGGYTF. The CDR3 coding sequence is TGTGCCTGTACAAGACAGGGGGCAGGAGGCTACACCTTC. The chain is built from TRBV30 and TRBJ1-2; TRBD1 matches at 10 bases. This CDR3 is built from 13 residues. Germline CDR1 is GTSNPN and CDR2 is SVGIG (reference sequence). Trimming cost V 6 bases and J 8 bases; bases outside gene matches: 9.

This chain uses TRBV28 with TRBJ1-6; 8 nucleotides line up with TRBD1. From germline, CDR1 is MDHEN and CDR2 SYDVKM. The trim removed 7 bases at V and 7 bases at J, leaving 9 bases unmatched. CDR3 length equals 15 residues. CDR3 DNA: TGTGCCAGCACCTCGACAGGGGTGAAAAATTCACCCCTCCACTTT. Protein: CASTSTGVKNSPLHF.